The present T cell receptor beta chain was sequenced within a study of shared clonotypes between healthy human individuals. As concerns this clone: Its antigen is not known.

Only in-frame clones appear in the TCRdb table, and some are missing; sequencing was by immunoSEQ multiplex PCR. The sample records a few million clones, just over 90% being singletons. The CDR3 contains 16 residues. Per the germline V gene, CDR1 is SGHRS and CDR2 is YFSETQ. The V gene lost 2 bases and the J gene lost 2 bases, with 16 bases spanning the gap. Study-wide points: What naive subsets generally showed was a larger estimated richness than memory subsets showed. Generation probability values for non-shared clonotypes were lower than those for clonotypes shared by all four donors.

The chain has TRBV5-1 and TRBJ1-1; D gene ambiguous. The clonotype originates from a man between 18 and 29 years old in good health. Some clones in this sample may be carry-over from other donors' samples. The specimen was naive CD4+ T cells from PBMCs. Subset described: CD45RA+ positively selected. The CDR3 is CASSFGFSGINTEAFF. The DNA for the CDR3 is TGCGCCAGCAGCTTTGGTTTTTCGGGGATTAACACTGAAGCTTTCTTT.